The TCR beta chain under discussion was sequenced for a study of T cell responses to AZD1222 COVID-19 vaccine (dated by TCRdb to 2020 to 2022). Regarding the complete study: AZD1222 recipients given second doses at about 4 weeks or at about 12 weeks were pooled, since spike-specific TCR depth and breadth were not found to differ between the two schedules. A total of 233 trial participants underwent TCR sequencing, of whom about 210 received two doses of AZD1222 and some 25 received two doses of the MenACWY control vaccine. Trial participants were enrolled by age into 18-55, 56-69 and 70-plus year subgroups, with around 150, 28 and 57 TCR-sequenced participants respectively.

The cysteine opens and the phenylalanine closes a CDR3 of 13 amino acids. Kept here is only the CDR3 DNA, which spans 39 bases and is read in frame from base 1. V loses 0 bases of germline sequence and J loses 5 bases, and the interval between the two ends is 5 bases. CDR1 and CDR2 were assigned from the germline V gene (reference sequence) as MNHEY and SMNVEV. In the case of this clone: There is no known antigen for this receptor. Per-nucleotide qualities are absent, and no much larger clonotype sits a single base away.

Broad study findings and their caveats: In the small 56-69-year group, the increase in depth fell short of significance, most likely because of low power. Participants were mostly white British and included more females than males, and it was suggested by the authors that clonal diversity may have been underestimated. Conclusions about previously exposed vaccinees are limited, since just a handful of AZD1222 recipients were seropositive for SARS-CoV-2 at baseline. CD4 TCRs associated with the vaccine covered the entire spike protein, and the dominant responses were in regions 160-218 and 743-854. Nearly half of unique spike-specific TCRs reportedly recognized epitopes outside regions mutated in the B.1.351 and B.1.1.7 variants. Because no day 14 peak-response samples were available, repertoires were characterized only after the peak T cell response. After two AZD1222 doses, both the breadth and the depth of spike-specific TCRs were significantly higher than at day 0 and than in MenACWY recipients.

The time point tag for this specimen amounts to: baseline before first vaccination. Samples from vaccinated people were obtained from the UK trials COV001 and COV002, which included a single-blind randomized controlled phase 2/3 trial of AZD1222 (ChAdOx1 nCoV-19) in healthy adults. Trial participant PBMC samples were collected at day 0 and day 28 after the second dose for TCRbeta chain sequencing. The CDR3 regions of human TCRbeta chains were subjected to immunosequencing. As for the original processing: TCRs in the repertoires were matched against a reference library of SARS-CoV-2-specific TCRs that had been generated with the MIRA antigen-specificity platform. Breadth was defined as the fraction of unique TCRs that were SARS-CoV-2-associated, and depth was defined as the fraction of total T cells that were SARS-CoV-2-associated. Using the MIRA data, every spike-specific TCR was mapped to the spike region that the TCR reacted to and assigned to either a CD4 or a CD8 class. Log10-transformed breadth and depth values were compared by one-way ANOVA with Sidak's multiple comparisons tests. Held by TCRdb, this immuneACCESS table contains in-frame sequences only and omits some clones. Under half of the omission traces to an unresolved V gene where checked; the cause of the rest is unknown. V and J calls and clone size are those listed in that table; D and trimming were worked out from the DNA. This sample gives over 120,000 clones in total; 70% to 90% of them show up just once. Jointly, the top ten make up more than 7% of the sample.

Sample: peripheral blood, taken on day 0 of AZD1222 vaccination. Rearrangement joined TRBV27 to TRBJ1-5, with the D segment identity uncertain. The receptor was derived from an adult in good health. The sequenced DNA: TGTGCCAGCAGTTTATCCACGGATCAGCCCCAGCATTTT. It encodes CASSLSTDQPQHF.